This T cell receptor (beta chain) originates from a study of patients and donors after allogeneic stem cell transplantation (dated by TCRdb to the early 2020s). Trimming removed 3 bases from V and 6 bases from J; the gene matches leave 15 bases unexplained. CDR1 and CDR2 are drawn from the germline V gene: SQVTM, ANQGSEA. The CDR3 covers 16 residues, taking in both the cysteine and the phenylalanine. Only the CDR3 region is kept as DNA, spanning 48 bases read in frame from base 1. As to this clonotype: Its antigen remains unidentified. No much larger clonotype is one base removed from it; base qualities were not supplied.

Libraries came from RT-PCR. Sequencing used a NextSeq 550. TCRdb itself trimmed the public reads at Q25 with fastp, ran MiXCR and retained productive beta chains. Each CDR3 protein appears once, grouped with its most common genes and DNA. This sample is represented by about 160,000 distinct CDR3 sequences; about 24% of them were singletons. About 24% of the sample is in the top ten clones. The sequence is built from TRBV29-1 and TRBJ2-7; 9 of the junction bases match TRBD1. This TCR was sampled from a human donor who was either an allogeneic HSCT recipient or a stem cell or donor lymphocyte infusion donor (not recorded which). It is not recorded whose cells these are; they may come from a transplant donor. Sequenced: blood, either unsorted or a sorted T cell fraction (not recorded which). The CDR3 region reads CSVEGFLDRGPVEQYF. The DNA sequence is given as TGCAGCGTTGAGGGATTCTTGGACAGGGGACCGGTCGAGCAGTACTTC.